The rows below give T cell receptor beta chains drawn from one sample of a study of brain T cells in children with intractable seizures. Profiled with immunoSEQ multiplex PCR; TCRdb holds only in-frame clones, not every one. The sample lists about 110,000 clones, around 94% occurring once. The sample here was peripheral blood, taken at surgery. All receptors derive from a boy under two years old with hemimegalencephaly and intractable seizures. The CDR3 runs from the conserved cysteine through the conserved F or W. A D gene is named only where the DNA matches it firmly. Clone size, where shown, is once, few, many, or a class for clones that have expanded.

v_gene	j_gene	d_gene	abundance	CDR3aa	CDR3nt
TRBV10-2	TRBJ2-1	TRBD2	NA	CASSPTSGRYEQFF	TGCGCCAGCAGTCCGACTAGCGGGAGATATGAGCAGTTCTTC
TRBV3-1/TRBV3-2	TRBJ2-2	TRBD2	NA	CASSQRTSGNTGELFF	TGTGCCAGCAGCCAAAGGACTAGCGGTAACACCGGGGAGCTGTTTTTT
TRBV9	TRBJ2-5	NA	NA	CASSVGAWQETQYF	TGTGCCAGCAGCGTAGGGGCGTGGCAAGAGACCCAGTACTTC
TRBV9	TRBJ1-6	NA	once	CASSVAGGSSYNSPLHF	TGTGCCAGCAGCGTAGCTGGGGGGAGCTCCTATAATTCACCCCTCCACTTT
TRBV4-3	TRBJ1-6	NA	once	CASSQGGDNSPLHF	TGCGCCAGCAGCCAGGGGGGGGATAATTCACCCCTCCACTTT
TRBV5-4	TRBJ1-2	NA	NA	CASSPVGAGYGYTF	TGTGCCAGCAGCCCCGTGGGGGCGGGATATGGCTACACCTTC
TRBV3-1/TRBV3-2	TRBJ2-3	NA	NA	CASRGSSTDTQYF	TGTGCCAGCCGGGGTTCCAGCACAGATACGCAGTATTTT
TRBV4-1	TRBJ1-2	TRBD1	once	CASSQTTGFNYGYTF	TGCGCCAGCAGCCAAACGACAGGGTTTAACTATGGCTACACCTTC
TRBV28	TRBJ1-2	NA	NA	CASSPPFDSYGYTF	TGTGCCAGCAGTCCTCCCTTTGATTCCTATGGCTACACCTTC
TRBV10-3	TRBJ2-3	TRBD2	NA	CAISAGTSGTDTQYF	TGTGCCATCAGTGCCGGGACTAGTGGCACAGATACGCAGTATTTT
TRBV10-3	TRBJ1-1	NA	NA	CAIRTGLNTEAFF	TGTGCCATCAGAACGGGCCTGAACACTGAAGCTTTCTTT
TRBV28	TRBJ1-2	NA	NA	CASSLRGVGGYTF	TGTGCCAGCAGTTTAAGGGGGGTAGGTGGCTACACCTTC
TRBV9	TRBJ2-3	TRBD2	NA	CASSVGPSTSQTTDTQYF	TGTGCCAGCAGCGTAGGTCCGTCGACTAGCCAAACCACAGATACGCAGTATTTT
TRBV14	TRBJ2-7	NA	once	CASSQDRGFRYEQYF	TGTGCCAGCAGCCAAGATCGCGGGTTTCGTTACGAGCAGTACTTC
TRBV4-1	TRBJ2-7	TRBD2	once	CASSPRTSTGVYEQYF	TGCGCCAGCAGCCCACGGACTAGCACCGGGGTCTACGAGCAGTACTTC
TRBV4-3	TRBJ1-1	NA	NA	CASSHFGDNTEAFF	TGCGCCAGCAGCCACTTCGGGGACAACACTGAAGCTTTCTTT
TRBV27	TRBJ1-1	NA	NA	CASSPWDNTEAFF	TGTGCCAGCAGTCCCTGGGACAACACTGAAGCTTTCTTT
TRBV5-1	TRBJ2-6	NA	NA	CASSLGQVAGANVLTF	TGCGCCAGCAGCTTGGGACAGGTCGCTGGGGCCAACGTCCTGACTTTC
TRBV7-9	TRBJ2-7	TRBD2	NA	CASSSELAGGHEQYF	TGTGCCAGCAGCTCCGAACTAGCGGGAGGCCACGAGCAGTACTTC
TRBV19	TRBJ1-6	NA	NA	CASSGDTNNSPLHF	TGTGCCAGTAGTGGCGACACCAATAATTCACCCCTCCACTTT
TRBV15	TRBJ2-5	TRBD2	NA	CATSRDGLAGGSETQYF	TGTGCCACCAGCAGAGATGGGCTAGCGGGAGGCAGCGAGACCCAGTACTTC
TRBV12-3/TRBV12-4	TRBJ1-1	TRBD1	NA	CASTHRGTEAFF	TGTGCCAGCACCCACAGGGGCACTGAAGCTTTCTTT
TRBV9	TRBJ2-1	TRBD2	NA	CASSASGAGGWNEQFF	TGTGCCAGCAGCGCGTCCGGGGCGGGAGGTTGGAATGAGCAGTTCTTC
TRBV28	TRBJ1-1	NA	NA	CASSFGGDTEAFF	TGTGCCAGCAGTTTTGGAGGGGACACTGAAGCTTTCTTT
TRBV28	TRBJ2-7	NA	NA	CASSFAFYEQYF	TGTGCCAGCAGTTTCGCATTCTACGAGCAGTACTTC
TRBV7-2	TRBJ1-3	NA	NA	CASSFGGRGFGNTIYF	TGTGCCAGCAGCTTTGGGGGTAGGGGGTTCGGAAACACCATATATTTT
TRBV18	TRBJ1-1	NA	NA	CASSPPSLTVPWLAFF	TGTGCCAGCTCACCACCGAGTTTGACAGTACCCTGGTTAGCTTTCTTT
TRBV18	TRBJ2-7	TRBD2	NA	CASSVISGGSYEQYF	TGTGCCAGCTCAGTCATTAGCGGGGGGTCCTACGAGCAGTACTTC
TRBV19	TRBJ1-1	TRBD1	NA	CASSKTAGTGGGYTEAFF	TGTGCCAGTAGTAAAACCGCCGGGACAGGGGGGGGCTACACTGAAGCTTTCTTT
TRBV18	TRBJ2-3	TRBD2	NA	CASSPLGLAVRDTQYF	TGTGCCAGCTCACCACTGGGACTAGCGGTCCGAGATACGCAGTATTTT
TRBV29-1	TRBJ1-1	NA	NA	CSVEDLRENTEAFF	TGCAGCGTTGAAGATTTGCGGGAGAACACTGAAGCTTTCTTT
TRBV4-2	TRBJ1-1	NA	NA	CASSQGIPDTEAFF	TGTGCCAGCAGCCAAGGCATCCCCGACACTGAAGCTTTCTTT
TRBV5-1	TRBJ2-2	TRBD2	NA	CASSPRSGRAGAGELFF	TGCGCCAGCAGCCCTAGAAGCGGGAGGGCCGGGGCCGGGGAGCTGTTTTTT
TRBV28	TRBJ2-3	TRBD2	NA	CASSFTRLAGLTDTQYF	TGTGCCAGCAGTTTTACCAGACTAGCGGGGCTCACAGATACGCAGTATTTT
TRBV6-2/TRBV6-3	TRBJ2-1	NA	NA	CASSYGSAVLQFF	TGTGCCAGCAGTTACGGAAGTGCGGTCTTGCAGTTCTTC
TRBV7-9	TRBJ2-1	TRBD2	once	CASSMTSVYNEQFF	TGTGCCAGCAGCATGACTAGCGTGTACAATGAGCAGTTCTTC
TRBV4-2	TRBJ1-6	NA	once	CASSQRQGEYSPLHF	TGTGCCAGCAGCCAACGCCAGGGTGAATATTCACCCCTCCACTTT
TRBV7-3	TRBJ2-3	NA	NA	CASCLTWKGTDTQYF	TGTGCCAGCTGTTTGACTTGGAAGGGGACAGATACGCAGTATTTT
TRBV11-3	TRBJ2-7	NA	NA	CASSLDAGSSYEQYF	TGTGCCAGCAGCTTAGATGCGGGTAGCTCCTACGAGCAGTACTTC
TRBV2	TRBJ2-7	TRBD2	NA	CASSWTSGGYEQYF	TGTGCCAGCAGTTGGACTAGCGGGGGTTACGAGCAGTACTTC
TRBV30	TRBJ1-4	TRBD1	NA	CAWSVQGAEKLFF	TGTGCCTGGAGTGTACAGGGGGCTGAAAAACTGTTTTTT
TRBV5-4	TRBJ2-7	TRBD2	once	CASSFSGSVEQYF	TGTGCCAGCAGCTTTAGCGGGAGCGTCGAGCAGTACTTC
TRBV19	TRBJ1-2	NA	NA	CASSGPTRLGHSGTYGYTF	TGTGCCAGTAGTGGTCCCACCCGCCTGGGGCATTCGGGGACCTATGGCTACACCTTC
TRBV28	TRBJ1-4	NA	NA	CASSTMDWGINEKLFF	TGTGCCAGCAGTACCATGGACTGGGGGATTAATGAAAAACTGTTTTTT
TRBV27	TRBJ2-7	NA	NA	CASSLKAAGQYEQYF	TGTGCCAGCAGTTTAAAGGCGGCAGGACAGTACGAGCAGTACTTC
TRBV5-5	TRBJ2-7	TRBD2	NA	CASSLAATGGPLYEQYF	TGTGCCAGCAGCTTGGCCGCAACGGGAGGGCCCCTCTACGAGCAGTACTTC
TRBV6-7	TRBJ1-5	NA	NA	CASSYSLGFHQPQHF	TGTGCCAGCAGTTACTCGTTGGGATTTCATCAGCCCCAGCATTTT
TRBV29-1	TRBJ2-1	TRBD2	NA	CSVTSRGGRALYNEQFF	TGCAGCGTTACTTCTAGGGGCGGGAGGGCCCTTTACAATGAGCAGTTCTTC